The clone carrying this TCR beta chain was detected many times. Losses at the gene ends were 4 bases for V and 3 bases for J; bases not matched to a gene: 5. CDR1 is SGHRS and CDR2 is YFSETQ in the germline V gene. The CDR3 extends over 14 amino acids. This sample was included in a study of T cells in Graves' hyperthyroidism and ophthalmopathy. Amplification of TCR beta CDR3 regions was performed using RNA transcripts as template. Carried out on the TCR CDR3, a first-round RT-PCR used the HTBI primer set. TCRdb passed the multiplex PCR reads through MiXCR, listing each CDR3 protein once. The sample yields about 250,000 distinct CDR3 sequences, around 26% seen once.

The specimen was blood. The sequence was collected from a middle-aged woman with Graves' ophthalmopathy. The genes are TRBV5-1 and TRBJ2-7, with TRBD1 identical over 9 bases. This CDR3 reads CASSAPGQGYEQYF. DNA of the CDR3: TGCGCCAGCAGCGCTCCGGGACAGGGCTACGAGCAGTACTTC.